This T cell receptor (beta chain) emerged from a study of blood T cells in healthy people across ages. This clonotype came up a few times. Combining a sample-barcoded 5' primer with a J-beta primer mix, a second PCR ran for about 7 to 11 cycles. TCRdb reprocessed the 5' RACE reads with MiXCR, giving one entry per CDR3 protein. The data contain approximately 2,000,000 distinct CDR3 sequences, around 42% of them singletons. CDR1 MDHEN and CDR2 SYDVKM come from the germline V gene. The CDR3 runs 15 residues. V lost 5 bases to trimming and J lost 11 bases; unmatched junction nucleotides: 15. The sequenced sample was blood. The genes are TRBV28 and TRBJ2-5; TRBD1 matches 9 bases. The sequence was collected from a human donor in good health. The CDR3: CASSLPGQGLREQYF. The DNA of the CDR3 is TGTGCCAGCAGTCTTCCGGGACAGGGTCTTCGGGAGCAGTACTTC.